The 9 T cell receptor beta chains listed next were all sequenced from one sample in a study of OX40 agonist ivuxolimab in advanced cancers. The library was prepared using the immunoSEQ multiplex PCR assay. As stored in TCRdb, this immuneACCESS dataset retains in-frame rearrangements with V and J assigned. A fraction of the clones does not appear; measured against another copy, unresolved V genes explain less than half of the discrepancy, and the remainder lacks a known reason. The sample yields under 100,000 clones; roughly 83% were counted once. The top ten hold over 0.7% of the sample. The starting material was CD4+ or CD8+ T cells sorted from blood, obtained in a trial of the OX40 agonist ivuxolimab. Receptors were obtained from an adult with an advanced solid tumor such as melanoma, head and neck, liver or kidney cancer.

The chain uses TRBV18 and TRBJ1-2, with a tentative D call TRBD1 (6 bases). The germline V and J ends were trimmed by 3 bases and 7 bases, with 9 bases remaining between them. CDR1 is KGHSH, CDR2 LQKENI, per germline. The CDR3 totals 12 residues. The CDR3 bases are TGTGCCAGCTCACCTGGACAGCCTGGCTACACCTTC. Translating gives CASSPGQPGYTF.

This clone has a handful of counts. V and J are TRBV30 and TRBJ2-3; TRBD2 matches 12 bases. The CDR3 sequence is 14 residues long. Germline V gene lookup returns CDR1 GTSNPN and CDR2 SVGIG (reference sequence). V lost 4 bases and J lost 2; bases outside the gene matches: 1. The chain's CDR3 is CAWTSGGATDTQYF. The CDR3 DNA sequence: TGTGCCTGGACTAGCGGGGGGGCCACAGATACGCAGTATTTT.

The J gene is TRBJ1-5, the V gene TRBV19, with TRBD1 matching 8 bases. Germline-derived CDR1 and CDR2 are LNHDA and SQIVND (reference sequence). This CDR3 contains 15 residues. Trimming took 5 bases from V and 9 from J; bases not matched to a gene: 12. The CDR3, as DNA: TGTGCCAGTAGTCCAAGAGGACAGGGTTTAAGGCCCCAGCATTTT. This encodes CASSPRGQGLRPQHF. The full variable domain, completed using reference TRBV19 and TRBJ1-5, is DGGITQSPKYLFRKEGQNVTLSCEQNLNHDAMYWYRQDPGQGLRLIYYSQIVNDFQKGDIAEGYSVSREKKESFPLTVTSAQKNPTAFYLCASSPRGQGLRPQHFGDGTRLSIL.

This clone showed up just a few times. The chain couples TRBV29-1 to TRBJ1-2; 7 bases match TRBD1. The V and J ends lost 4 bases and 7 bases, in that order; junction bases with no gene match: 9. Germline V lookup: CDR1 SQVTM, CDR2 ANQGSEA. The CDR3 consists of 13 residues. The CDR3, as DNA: TGCAGCGTTGTAGAGACAGGGTCAGGTGGCTACACCTTC. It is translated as CSVVETGSGGYTF.

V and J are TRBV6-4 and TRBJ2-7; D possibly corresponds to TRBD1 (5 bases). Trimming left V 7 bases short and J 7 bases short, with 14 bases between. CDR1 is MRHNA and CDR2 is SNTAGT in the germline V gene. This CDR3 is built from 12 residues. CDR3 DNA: TGTGCCAGCAAAAGCAGTGCAGGGGAGCAGTACTTC. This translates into CASKSSAGEQYF.

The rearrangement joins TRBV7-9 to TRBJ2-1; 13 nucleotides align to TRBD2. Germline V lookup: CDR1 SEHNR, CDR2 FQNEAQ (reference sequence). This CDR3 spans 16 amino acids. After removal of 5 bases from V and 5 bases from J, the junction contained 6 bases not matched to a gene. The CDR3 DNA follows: TGTGCCAGCAGCAGGACTAGCGGGGGTAAAAACAATGAGCAGTTCTTC. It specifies CASSRTSGGKNNEQFF.

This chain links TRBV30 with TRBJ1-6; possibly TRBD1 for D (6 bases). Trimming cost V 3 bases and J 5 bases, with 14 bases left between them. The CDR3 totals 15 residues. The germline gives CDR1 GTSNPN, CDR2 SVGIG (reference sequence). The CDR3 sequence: CAWSRDTSNNSPLHF. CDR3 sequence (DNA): TGTGCCTGGAGCCGGGACACCTCAAATAATTCACCCCTCCACTTT.

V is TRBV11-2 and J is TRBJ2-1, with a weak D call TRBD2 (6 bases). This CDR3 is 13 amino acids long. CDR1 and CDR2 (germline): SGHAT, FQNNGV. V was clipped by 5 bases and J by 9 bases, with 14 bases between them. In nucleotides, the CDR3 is TGTGCCAGCAGCCTGGGACTGGGCGGTGAGCAGTTCTTC. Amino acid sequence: CASSLGLGGEQFF.

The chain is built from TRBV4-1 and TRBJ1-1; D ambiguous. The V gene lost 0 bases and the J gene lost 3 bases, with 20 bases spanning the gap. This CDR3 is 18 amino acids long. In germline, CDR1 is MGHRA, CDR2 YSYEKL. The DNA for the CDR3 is TGCGCCAGCAGCCAAGAAGGTCGTCGGGCTGAGAGGGACACTGAAGCTTTCTTT. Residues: CASSQEGRRAERDTEAFF.